The rows below give T cell receptor beta chains drawn from one sample of a study of T cell changes during pregnancy in multiple sclerosis. Profiling relied on immunoSEQ multiplex PCR, and the TCRdb table lists in-frame clones only, not all of them. Altogether roughly 57,000 clones are present, less than 95% being singletons, with the ten largest covering about 2.5%. The material was CD8+ T cells from peripheral blood mononuclear cells, obtained after pregnancy. These receptors originate from a female donor with multiple sclerosis, enrolled in a pregnancy study. Both conserved end residues are part of each CDR3. D genes are given only for firm matches. Not every row has a clone size; where given, it reads once, few, many or a size class.

J gene,clone size,V gene,D gene,CDR3 protein,CDR3 DNA
TRBJ2-4,.,TRBV2,TRBD2,CASSQTSGLAKNIQYF,TGTGCCAGCAGCCAGACTAGCGGTCTAGCCAAAAACATTCAGTACTTC
TRBJ2-1,.,TRBV4-2,.,CASSQDKVQRAYNEQFF,TGTGCCAGCAGCCAAGATAAGGTCCAGCGGGCCTACAATGAGCAGTTCTTC
TRBJ2-7,once,TRBV10-3,TRBD2,CAISTGLAEYEQYF,TGTGCCATCAGTACGGGACTAGCGGAGTACGAGCAGTACTTC
TRBJ1-1,.,TRBV30,TRBD1,CAWETGMGTEAFF,TGTGCCTGGGAGACAGGGATGGGCACTGAAGCTTTCTTT
TRBJ1-2,.,TRBV4-1,.,CASSGAVGHGYGYTF,TGCGCCAGCAGCGGTGCCGTCGGACATGGCTATGGCTACACCTTC
TRBJ2-1,.,TRBV13,TRBD1,CASSLWDRGWDEQFF,TGTGCCAGCAGCTTGTGGGACAGGGGTTGGGATGAGCAGTTCTTC
TRBJ1-2,.,TRBV27,.,CASSLDRANYGYTF,TGTGCCAGCAGTCTAGACAGAGCTAACTATGGCTACACCTTC
TRBJ2-1,.,TRBV5-1,.,CASSLATSGLPGYNEQFF,TGCGCCAGCAGCTTGGCGACTAGTGGGCTACCGGGCTACAATGAGCAGTTCTTC
TRBJ1-5,.,TRBV28,.,CASSWRGRHQPQHF,TGTGCCAGCAGTTGGAGGGGTCGCCATCAGCCCCAGCATTTT
TRBJ1-1,.,TRBV19,TRBD1,CASSPPRGQFMEAFF,TGTGCCAGTAGTCCCCCCCGGGGACAGTTTATGGAAGCTTTCTTT
TRBJ2-7,once,TRBV7-2,TRBD1,CASSLRDRGVSAPYEQYF,TGTGCCAGCAGCTTACGGGACAGGGGTGTGAGTGCCCCCTACGAGCAGTACTTC
TRBJ2-5,once,TRBV7-9,.,CASSPPVVAEVTQYF,TGTGCCAGCAGCCCCCCGGTAGTGGCGGAGGTGACCCAGTACTTC
TRBJ1-2,.,TRBV4-1,.,CASSQVSGVISYGYTF,TGCGCCAGCAGCCAAGTTAGCGGGGTCATAAGCTATGGCTACACCTTC
TRBJ1-1,.,TRBV4-3,.,CASSQDRGKNTEAFF,TGCGCCAGCAGCCAAGATCGCGGGAAAAACACTGAAGCTTTCTTT
TRBJ2-1,once,TRBV28,.,CASSPRNEQFF,TGTGCCAGCAGTCCTAGAAATGAGCAGTTCTTC
TRBJ2-7,.,TRBV6-5,TRBD2,CASSYQRGFYEQYF,TGTGCCAGCAGTTACCAGCGGGGATTCTACGAGCAGTACTTC
TRBJ2-7,.,TRBV4-3,.,CASSLSARDYEQYF,TGCGCCAGCAGTCTGTCGGCCAGGGACTACGAGCAGTACTTC